The 5 T cell receptor beta chains presented below share a single source sample, sequenced in a study of control samples from healthy donors and cancer patients. The data were produced by immunoSEQ multiplex PCR, yet TCRdb's version contains in-frame clones alone and is incomplete. The sample records 170,000 or so clones, approximately 93% being singletons. Sequenced input: blood. The source of these receptors is a woman aged 40 to 50 in good health.

The chain employs TRBV5-6 and TRBJ2-1; no clear D gene. Between the trimmed V and J ends, which lost 1 base and 8 bases, there was a span of 4 bases. The germline CDR1 and CDR2 sequences are SGHDT and YYEEEE. This CDR3 comprises 11 residues. The CDR3 region is CASSLMDEQFF. CDR3 DNA: TGTGCCAGCAGCTTGATGGATGAGCAGTTCTTC.

The chain combines TRBV5-5 with TRBJ2-7; D gene uncertain. Germline V gene sequence: CDR1 SGHKS, CDR2 YYEKEE (reference sequence). With 0 bases removed from V and 5 bases from J, the gap between germline ends came to 12 bases. CDR3 length: 14 residues. CDR3 protein: CASSLAVAANEQYF. CDR3 sequence (DNA): TGTGCCAGCAGCTTGGCCGTCGCAGCCAACGAGCAGTACTTC.

The chain combines TRBV28 with TRBJ2-7; D gene uncertain. There are 11 residues in the CDR3. Trimming left V 7 bases short and J 3 bases short, with 7 bases between. CDR1 is MDHEN and CDR2 is SYDVKM in the germline V gene. CDR3 in DNA: TGTGCCAGCACAAACCTCTACGAGCAGTACTTC. As protein: CASTNLYEQYF.

In its sample, this clone was seen once. This chain joins TRBV4-1 and TRBJ1-1, with D unclear. The CDR3 totals 15 residues. Trimming took off 0 bases at V and 0 bases at J, with 8 bases between the two ends. The germline CDR1 and CDR2 sequences are MGHRA and YSYEKL. CDR3 residues: CASSQDYVMNTEAFF. As DNA, the CDR3 is TGCGCCAGCAGCCAAGATTATGTTATGAACACTGAAGCTTTCTTT.

In its sample, this clone was seen once. The chain couples TRBV7-2 to TRBJ2-1; no clear D. The V and J ends lost 0 bases and 0 bases respectively, with 3 bases between them. Germline loops: CDR1 SGHTA, CDR2 FQGNSA. This CDR3 comprises 14 residues. The CDR3 DNA reads as TGTGCCAGCAGCTTAGCGAGCTCCTACAATGAGCAGTTCTTC. This gives the protein CASSLASSYNEQFF.